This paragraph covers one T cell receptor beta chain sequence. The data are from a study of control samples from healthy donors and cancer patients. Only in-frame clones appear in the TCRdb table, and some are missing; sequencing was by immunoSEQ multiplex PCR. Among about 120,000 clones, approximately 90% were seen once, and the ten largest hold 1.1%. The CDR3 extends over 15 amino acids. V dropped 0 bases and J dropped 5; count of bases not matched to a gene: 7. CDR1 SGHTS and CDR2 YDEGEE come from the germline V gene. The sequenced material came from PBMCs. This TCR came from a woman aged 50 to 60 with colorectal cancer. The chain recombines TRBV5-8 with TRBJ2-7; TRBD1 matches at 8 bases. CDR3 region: CASSLVRQGRHEQYF. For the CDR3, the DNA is TGTGCCAGCAGCTTGGTGCGACAGGGGAGGCACGAGCAGTACTTC.